Described below is a single T cell receptor beta chain sequence and its context. Germline V lookup: CDR1 MGHRA, CDR2 YSYEKL. Trimming took 1 base from V and 4 from J, leaving 8 bases between them. There are 13 residues in the CDR3. These data come from a study of shared clonotypes between healthy human individuals. Whole-study context: The cohort comprised a couple of women and a few men. Their ages spanned 18 to 49 years.

Without sorting, samples used about 90 million PBMCs for genomic DNA. With ten immunoSEQ deep assay plates, unsorted PBMC DNA underwent sequencing. Sequencing was performed with immunoSEQ multiplex PCR; in TCRdb, only in-frame clones are kept and a portion is missing. The table records over 400,000 clones, 81% of them present only once. The gene calls are TRBV4-1 and TRBJ2-7; the D is unclear. Sequencing was performed on PBMCs. The clonotype was recovered from a woman between 35 and 50 years old in good health. Some clones in this sample may be carry-over from other donors' samples. The CDR3 is CASSQVKGYEQYF. CDR3 sequence (DNA): TGCGCCAGCAGCCAAGTTAAGGGTTACGAGCAGTACTTC.